The rows below give T cell receptor beta chains drawn from one sample of a study of CD8+CD57+ T cells in acquired aplastic anemia. Using its own MiXCR run on the reads, TCRdb lists one record per CDR3 protein. This sample has approximately 150,000 distinct CDR3 sequences, with 40% to 55% found just once. Material for sequencing was sorted CD4+, CD8+, or CD8+CD57+ T cells (not recorded which) from PBMCs. The receptors shown here come from a human donor with aplastic anemia. Both conserved end residues are part of each CDR3. A D gene is named only where the DNA matches it firmly. Clone size appears in some rows only: once, few, many, or a class for an expanded clone.

DNA,CDR3,D,J,V,size
TGTGCCAGCAGCACCGGGACAGGGAGTCTGGTCACTGAAGCTTTCTTT,CASSTGTGSLVTEAFF,TRBD1,TRBJ1-1,TRBV12-3/TRBV12-4,many
TGTGCCAGTAGTTCTCGAGACAGGGGCTATAATCAGCCCCAGCATTTT,CASSSRDRGYNQPQHF,TRBD1,TRBJ1-5,TRBV19,many
TGTGCCTTAGGGGCTAGCGGGGGGGTCGATGAGCAGTTCTTC,CALGASGGVDEQFF,TRBD2,TRBJ2-1,TRBV7-9,many
TGCAGTGCTAGATCAGCAGGGCTCACTGAAGCTTTCTTT,CSARSAGLTEAFF,-,TRBJ1-1,TRBV20-1,-
TGTGCCACCAGTGATTCAGGGGGCATCACTGAAGCTTTCTTT,CATSDSGGITEAFF,TRBD1,TRBJ1-1,TRBV24-1,-
TGTGCCACCAGCATTTGGATGGGACAGGGGGATACTGAAGCTTTCTTT,CATSIWMGQGDTEAFF,TRBD1,TRBJ1-1,TRBV15,many
TGCAGTGCTAGAGACACGGGACAGGGGGGCGGCACTGAAGCTTTCTTT,CSARDTGQGGGTEAFF,TRBD1,TRBJ1-1,TRBV20-1,many
TGTGCCACCAGTGACCTCCAGGGGGACTACAATGAGCAGTTCTTC,CATSDLQGDYNEQFF,TRBD1,TRBJ2-1,TRBV24-1,-
TGTGCCAGTAGGCAACAGGGAACCTATAATTCACCCCTCCACTTT,CASRQQGTYNSPLHF,-,TRBJ1-6,TRBV19,many
TGCGCCAGCAGCTTGGTGGGGACAGCCTCTTCTGGCTACACCTTC,CASSLVGTASSGYTF,TRBD1,TRBJ1-2,TRBV5-1,many
TGTGCCACCAGTGATTTAAACTCCTACGAGCAGTACTTC,CATSDLNSYEQYF,-,TRBJ2-7,TRBV24-1,-
TGTGCCAACAGCTCCCTTTACGAGCAGTACTTC,CANSSLYEQYF,-,TRBJ2-7,TRBV7-2,few
TGTGCCAGCAGCCACCCCAGACGGGGGTATTCTTCGAACACTGAAGCTTTCTTT,CASSHPRRGYSSNTEAFF,-,TRBJ1-1,TRBV3-1,-
TGTGCCAGCAGCCGAGGGTTAAACTATGGCTACACCTTC,CASSRGLNYGYTF,-,TRBJ1-2,TRBV3-1,few
TGTGCCAGTAGTCAAGGACAGGGGCACTCCTACGAGCAGTTCTTC,CASSQGQGHSYEQFF,TRBD1,TRBJ2-1,TRBV19,-
TGTGCCAGTAGTAGGAGGACAGGGTCAATCCCCGACACCGGGGAGCTGTTTTTT,CASSRRTGSIPDTGELFF,TRBD1,TRBJ2-2,TRBV19,many
TGCAGCGTCAACAGGAATGAAAAACTGTTTTTT,CSVNRNEKLFF,-,TRBJ1-4,TRBV29-1,few
TGCAGTGCTAGGGTTCTGGGGGTTGATCAGCCCCAGCATTTT,CSARVLGVDQPQHF,-,TRBJ1-5,TRBV20-1,many
TGTGCCAGCAGCCCGGGGGGGACCGGGGAGCAGTACTTC,CASSPGGTGEQYF,TRBD2,TRBJ2-7,TRBV3-1,-
TGTGCCAGCACCTCCGGGACAGACACCTACGAGCAGTACTTC,CASTSGTDTYEQYF,TRBD1,TRBJ2-7,TRBV12-3/TRBV12-4,many
TGTGCCGCCAAGGGACAGGCGAACACTGAAGCTTTCTTT,CAAKGQANTEAFF,TRBD1,TRBJ1-1,TRBV10-3,-
TGTGCCAGTAGAGATGGGACAGGGGGCATCGCCGGGGAGCTGTTTTTT,CASRDGTGGIAGELFF,TRBD1,TRBJ2-2,TRBV19,many
TGTGCCATCAGGGACTACAGCTCCTACGAGCAGTACTTC,CAIRDYSSYEQYF,-,TRBJ2-7,TRBV10-3,-
TGTGCCAGCAGTGAAGCGAGAGGACAGGGTTCACCCCTCCACTTT,CASSEARGQGSPLHF,TRBD1,TRBJ1-6,TRBV2,few
TGCGCCAGCAGCCAAGAGGAGAGGGGAAGCTACAATGAGCAGTTCTTC,CASSQEERGSYNEQFF,-,TRBJ2-1,TRBV4-1,many
TGTGCCAGCAGACGATGGGACTATACCACAGATACGCAGTATTTT,CASRRWDYTTDTQYF,TRBD2,TRBJ2-3,TRBV6-1,-
TGTGCCAGCAGCGCCGACAGGAGCTCCTACGAGCAGTACTTC,CASSADRSSYEQYF,-,TRBJ2-7,TRBV12-3/TRBV12-4,-
TGTGCCAGCAGGAAGGGGGACGGAGGGAATCAGCCCCAGCATTTT,CASRKGDGGNQPQHF,-,TRBJ1-5,TRBV6-1,few
TGCGCCAGCAGTGAGGTAGCCTACGAGCAGTACTTC,CASSEVAYEQYF,-,TRBJ2-7,TRBV10-2,few
TGTGCCAGCAGCTTTCGGCACTACAATGAGCAGTTCTTC,CASSFRHYNEQFF,-,TRBJ2-1,TRBV7-9,many
TGTGCCAGCAGTTACTCTCCCCGCGGGACAGGGGGTGAGACCCAGTACTTC,CASSYSPRGTGGETQYF,TRBD1,TRBJ2-5,TRBV6-5,many
TGTGCCACCAGCAGGTCCGGGACAGGGCGAACTTTCTTT,CATSRSGTGRTFF,TRBD1,TRBJ1-1,TRBV15,-
TGTGCCAGCAGTAACAAGGGACAGGGAGGTAATCAGCCCCAGCATTTT,CASSNKGQGGNQPQHF,TRBD1,TRBJ1-5,TRBV6-1,-
TGTGCCAGCAGCTTAAGGGGGGGTAACTATGGCTACACCTTC,CASSLRGGNYGYTF,-,TRBJ1-2,TRBV7-2,few
TGCAGTGCTACCCCCGGGGGAGGAGAGACCCAGTACTTC,CSATPGGGETQYF,-,TRBJ2-5,TRBV20-1,many
TGTGCCACCAGTGATGGACAGTTCCACAATGAGCAGTTCTTC,CATSDGQFHNEQFF,-,TRBJ2-1,TRBV24-1,once
TGTGCCAGCAGCGCATTGCCAGGCTCAGCCTACGAGCAGTACTTC,CASSALPGSAYEQYF,-,TRBJ2-7,TRBV7-2,many
TGTGCCACCAGTGAGCAGACAGGGGGTCAAGAGACCCAGTACTTC,CATSEQTGGQETQYF,TRBD1,TRBJ2-5,TRBV24-1,-
TGTGCCAGCAGCCCGATCGAGAAACAGCCCCAGCATTTT,CASSPIEKQPQHF,-,TRBJ1-5,TRBV7-3,few
TGCGCCAGCAGCCCGGGACTAGCGGGGGGCTCCTACGAGCAGTACTTC,CASSPGLAGGSYEQYF,TRBD2,TRBJ2-7,TRBV5-1,many
TGCGCCAGCAGCCACCCCAATAACAGGCAAGGTACTGAAGCTTTCTTT,CASSHPNNRQGTEAFF,-,TRBJ1-1,TRBV5-1,many
TGTGCCAGCAGTCGAAAGGGCGAGCAGTACTTC,CASSRKGEQYF,-,TRBJ2-7,TRBV9,-
TGTGCCAGCAGCTACGACAGGAACTCCTACGAGCAGTACTTC,CASSYDRNSYEQYF,-,TRBJ2-7,TRBV2,many
TGTGCCAGTAGCGGGACCGGGGGGGATACGCAGTATTTT,CASSGTGGDTQYF,TRBD2,TRBJ2-3,TRBV19,-
TGTGCCAGCAGCCAAGTCGCGGGGGCTAACTTAGCCAAAAACATTCAGTACTTC,CASSQVAGANLAKNIQYF,-,TRBJ2-4,TRBV3-1,few
TGTGCCAGTAGTATTGGGCGGCGGTCCTGCGATCAGTACTTC,CASSIGRRSCDQYF,-,TRBJ2-7,TRBV19,-
TGCAGTGCTAGTGCACTAGCGGGAGGAGACTGGGATACGCAGTATTTT,CSASALAGGDWDTQYF,TRBD2,TRBJ2-3,TRBV20-1,-
TGTGCCAGCAGCCGGAACCGAGAGGCAGCTGAAGCTTTCTTT,CASSRNREAAEAFF,-,TRBJ1-1,TRBV14,-